This T cell receptor (beta chain) was identified during a study of tumor and adjacent non-tumor tissue in lung cancer. Overall study results and limits: Tumor repertoires had a smaller top 100 clone share than normal lung. Tumor TCR diversity, when higher, was linked to shorter survival.

With respect to this clonotype: As yet, its antigen is unknown.

Three rounds of nested PCR, following a modified ARM-PCR protocol, produced the TCRbeta library. Via MiXCR, TCRdb re-called the multiplex PCR reads, giving one row per CDR3 protein. The sample shows 70,000 to 80,000 distinct CDR3 sequences, around 77% of them seen only once. This sample's RNA came from whole unsorted tissue. Donors were chemotherapy-naive, newly diagnosed lung cancer surgical patients in China, August–late 2014. Germline V gives CDR1 MNHEY, CDR2 SVGAGI. The CDR3 has 12 amino acids. Trimming pared 11 bases from V and 7 bases from J, leaving 18 bases between. The TCR sequence derives from a woman aged 40 to 49 with non-small cell lung cancer. Sequencing was done on a sample of lung tumor tissue. The chain recombines TRBV6-5 with TRBJ2-7; weak D call: TRBD2 (6 bases). Here the CDR3 DNA reads TGTGCCGGACCTAGCGAGGTCATGGAGCAGTACTTC. Protein sequence: CAGPSEVMEQYF.